One sample yielded the 15 T cell receptor beta chains listed below, sequenced in a study of blood T cell repertoires in COVID-19. TCRdb's table, derived via immunoSEQ multiplex PCR, lists solely in-frame clones and lacks some. The sample contains about 180,000 clones, around 88% of which appear only once. The sample consisted of peripheral blood. These TCRs come from a woman aged 30 to 39 with acute or convalescent COVID-19.

This chain connects TRBV19 to TRBJ1-5; D might be TRBD1 (5 bases). This CDR3 is 13 amino acids long. V dropped 3 bases and J dropped 6 bases, with 9 bases sitting between them. Germline assignment: CDR1 LNHDA and CDR2 SQIVND (reference sequence). The CDR3 DNA follows: TGTGCCAGTAGTATCGGCGGGGCTCAGCCCCAGCATTTT. Encoded protein: CASSIGGAQPQHF.

The chain employs TRBV20-1 and TRBJ1-1, with TRBD1 identical over 8 bases. Germline V CDR1 and CDR2: DFQATT, SNEGSKA (reference sequence). The CDR3 totals 11 residues. The CDR3 loop is CSYRRGLEAFF. CDR3 DNA sequence: TGCAGCTACCGCAGGGGGCTAGAAGCTTTCTTT.

This chain joins TRBV6-6 and TRBJ2-5; D is uncertain. The CDR3 is 10 residues long. The V gene's germline CDR1 is MNHNY and CDR2 SVGAGI (reference sequence). The V gene lost 6 bases and the J gene lost 4 bases, with 3 bases spanning the gap. CDR3 region: CASSGETQYF. The CDR3, as DNA: TGTGCCAGCAGCGGAGAGACCCAGTACTTC.

DNA of the CDR3: TGTGCCAGCAGTGGTGACTGGAAAAGCTCCTACAATGAGCAGTTCTTC. Translated, it gives CASSGDWKSSYNEQFF. V is TRBV25-1 and J is TRBJ2-1; D gene ambiguous. The CDR3 spans 16 residues. Trimming took off 4 bases at V and 0 bases at J, with 13 bases between the two ends. The V gene's germline CDR1 is MGHDK and CDR2 SYGVNS.

CDR3 sequence (DNA): TGTGCCAGCAGCCCCGGGACCCCGGGGGGTAACAATGAGCAGTTCTTC. Translating gives CASSPGTPGGNNEQFF. The chain links TRBV3-1 (or the pseudogene TRBV3-2) to TRBJ2-1; 7 bases align to TRBD2. The trim removed 4 bases at V and 5 bases at J, leaving 11 bases unmatched. The CDR3 extends over 16 amino acids. From germline, CDR1 is LGHDT and CDR2 YNNKEL (reference sequence).

The V call is TRBV5-8, the J call TRBJ1-1; D not resolved. V lost 1 base, J lost 0 bases, and 7 bases lay in between. Germline loops: CDR1 SGHTS, CDR2 YDEGEE. This CDR3 region has 14 residues. This chain's CDR3 is CASSLNSLNTEAFF. Written as DNA, the CDR3 is TGTGCCAGCAGCTTGAACAGCTTGAACACTGAAGCTTTCTTT.

The chain links TRBV20-1 to TRBJ2-7; 10 bases match TRBD1. V lost 5 bases and J lost 13; bases outside the gene matches: 2. Germline V CDR1 and CDR2: DFQATT, SNEGSKA (reference sequence). The CDR3 has 9 residues. This CDR3 reads CSAGTGVYF. The CDR3 coding sequence is TGCAGTGCTGGGACAGGGGTTTACTTC.

The chain joins TRBV5-1 to TRBJ2-1; the D gene is possibly TRBD2 (6 bases). V was shortened by 5 bases and J by 1 base, with 10 bases between the two germline ends. The length of the CDR3 is 14 residues. The germline V gene has CDR1 SGHRS and CDR2 YFSETQ. CDR3 loop: CASRGEASYNEQFF. For the CDR3, the DNA is TGCGCCAGCAGAGGGGAGGCGTCCTACAATGAGCAGTTCTTC.

This chain uses TRBV5-4 with TRBJ2-2, with D maybe TRBD1 (6 bases). The CDR3 has 12 amino acids. With 4 bases removed from V and 7 bases from J, the gap between germline ends came to 8 bases. Germline V gene data show CDR1 as SGHNT and CDR2 as YYREEE (reference sequence). The CDR3 loop is CASSTDSGELFF. CDR3 bases: TGTGCCAGCAGCACGGACAGCGGGGAGCTGTTTTTT.

The genes are TRBV30 and TRBJ1-5; D is undetermined. V was clipped by 1 base and J by 5 bases, with 6 bases between them. In germline, CDR1 is GTSNPN, CDR2 SVGIG (reference sequence). The CDR3 consists of 12 residues. The DNA of the CDR3 is TGTGCCTGGAGTGCAGGTTATCAGCCCCAGCATTTT. This translates into CAWSAGYQPQHF.

The chain uses TRBV7-2 and TRBJ2-1, with 8 bases aligning to TRBD1. CDR1 is SGHTA and CDR2 is FQGNSA in the germline V gene. The CDR3 contains 16 residues. With 1 base clipped from V and 9 bases from J, the junction kept 11 bases outside the gene matches. CDR3 protein: CASSLGLWGGTGEQFF. The CDR3 DNA reads as TGTGCCAGCAGCTTAGGGTTATGGGGCGGGACAGGTGAGCAGTTCTTC. The full variable domain, in which reference TRBV7-2 and TRBJ2-1 provide the parts outside the CDR3, is GAGVSQSPSNKVTEKGKDVELRCDPISGHTALYWYRQSLGQGLEFLIYFQGNSAPDKSGLPSDRFSAERTGGSVSTLTIQRTQQEDSAVYLCASSLGLWGGTGEQFFGPGTRLTVL.

The chain carries TRBV7-2 and TRBJ2-3, with TRBD2 as a possible D gene (6 bases). This CDR3 spans 14 amino acids. The germline V gene has CDR1 SGHTA and CDR2 FQGNSA. Trimming removed 4 bases at V and 4 bases at J, with 12 bases between. CDR3 amino acids: CASSSDWGADTQYF. CDR3 DNA sequence: TGTGCCAGCAGCTCCGACTGGGGGGCAGATACGCAGTATTTT.

Here the CDR3 DNA reads TGCAGTGCTAGTGGGGCAGGGATCACCTCCTACGAGCAGTACTTC. This gives the protein CSASGAGITSYEQYF. The chain carries TRBV20-1 and TRBJ2-7; a possible D gene is TRBD1 (5 bases). Trimming pared 3 bases from V and 0 bases from J, leaving 15 bases between. There are 15 residues in the CDR3. The germline gives CDR1 DFQATT, CDR2 SNEGSKA (reference sequence).

The chain combines TRBV11-3 with TRBJ2-1; 12 bases agree with TRBD2. The junction had 10 bases not matched to a gene; V was cut back by 5 bases and J by 14 bases. The V gene's germline CDR1 is SGHNT and CDR2 YENEEA. The CDR3 length is 14 residues. Here the CDR3 reads CASSEVASGRAEFF. For the CDR3, the DNA is TGTGCCAGCAGCGAGGTGGCTAGCGGGAGGGCCGAGTTCTTC.

The chain uses TRBV28 and TRBJ2-7, with D maybe TRBD2 (6 bases). The CDR3 spans 12 residues. The V and J ends lost 2 bases and 5 bases respectively, with 7 bases between them. Germline CDR1 MDHEN, CDR2 SYDVKM. This chain's CDR3 is CASSLGGNEQYF. The CDR3 DNA sequence: TGTGCCAGCAGTTTAGGAGGGAACGAGCAGTACTTC.